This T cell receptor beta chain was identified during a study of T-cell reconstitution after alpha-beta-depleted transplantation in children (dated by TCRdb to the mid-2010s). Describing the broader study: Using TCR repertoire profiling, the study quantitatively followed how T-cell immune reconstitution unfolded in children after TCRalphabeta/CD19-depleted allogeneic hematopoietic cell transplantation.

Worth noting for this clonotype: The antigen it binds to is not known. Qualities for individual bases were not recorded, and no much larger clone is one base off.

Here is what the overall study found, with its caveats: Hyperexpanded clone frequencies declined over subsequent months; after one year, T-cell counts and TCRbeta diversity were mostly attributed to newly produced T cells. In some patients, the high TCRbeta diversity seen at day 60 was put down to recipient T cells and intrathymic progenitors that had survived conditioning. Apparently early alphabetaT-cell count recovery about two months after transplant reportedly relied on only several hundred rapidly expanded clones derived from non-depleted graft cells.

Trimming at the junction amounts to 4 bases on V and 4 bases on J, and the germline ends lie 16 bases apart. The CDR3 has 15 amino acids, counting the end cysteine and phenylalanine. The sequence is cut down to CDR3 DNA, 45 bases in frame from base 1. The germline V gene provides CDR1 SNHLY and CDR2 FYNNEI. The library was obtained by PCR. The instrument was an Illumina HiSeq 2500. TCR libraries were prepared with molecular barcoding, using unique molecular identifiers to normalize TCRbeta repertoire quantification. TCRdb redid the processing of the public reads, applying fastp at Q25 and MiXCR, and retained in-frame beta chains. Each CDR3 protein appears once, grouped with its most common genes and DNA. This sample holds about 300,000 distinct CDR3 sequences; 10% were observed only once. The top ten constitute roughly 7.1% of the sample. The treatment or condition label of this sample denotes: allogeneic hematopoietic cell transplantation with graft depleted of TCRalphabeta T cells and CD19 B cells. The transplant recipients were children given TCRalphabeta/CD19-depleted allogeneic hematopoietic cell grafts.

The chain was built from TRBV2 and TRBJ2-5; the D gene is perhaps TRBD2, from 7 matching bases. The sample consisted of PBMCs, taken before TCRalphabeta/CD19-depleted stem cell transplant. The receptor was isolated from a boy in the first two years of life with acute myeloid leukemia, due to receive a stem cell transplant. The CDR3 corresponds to CASSAEGGSGETQYF. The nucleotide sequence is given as TGTGCCAGCAGTGCTGAGGGGGGGAGTGGAGAGACCCAGTACTTC.